One and the same sample provided the 19 T cell receptor beta chains below, sequenced in a study of beta chain features in type 1 diabetes. As every portion of the isolated RNA was reverse transcribed, the sequencing read expressed TCRB transcripts. Measured with immunoSEQ multiplex PCR; TCRdb has only the in-frame clones, and not every one. The sample lists almost 350,000 clones, 8% occurring once. Sequenced input: central memory CD4+ T cells from blood. The receptor source for this set is a woman between 18 and 29 years old in good health.

This clone was seen many times. The chain has TRBV6-5 and TRBJ1-1; D is perhaps TRBD1 (5 bases). Germline V lookup: CDR1 MNHEY, CDR2 SVGAGI. The CDR3 loop spans 15 amino acids. The V gene lost 4 bases and the J gene lost 3 bases, with 15 bases spanning the gap. CDR3 DNA: TGTGCCAGCAGTTCAGGACACGGCCCCGACACTGAAGCTTTCTTT. Amino acids: CASSSGHGPDTEAFF.

This clone was picked up a small number of times. This sequence joins TRBV15 and TRBJ1-1; 7 bases line up with TRBD1. Trimming removed 3 bases from V and 6 bases from J; junction bases left unmatched: 16. CDR3 length: 17 amino acids. Germline V lookup: CDR1 LNHNV, CDR2 YYDKDF (reference sequence). CDR3 residues: CATSSPRGRGEVAEAFF. In nucleotides, the CDR3 is TGTGCCACCAGCAGCCCCCGGGGCAGGGGGGAAGTCGCTGAAGCTTTCTTT.

A few counts support this clone. The V call is TRBV5-1, the J call TRBJ2-5; D unresolved. CDR3 length: 14 amino acids. Between the trimmed V and J ends, which lost 0 bases and 4 bases, there was a span of 10 bases. Germline V gene lookup returns CDR1 SGHRS and CDR2 YFSETQ. The CDR3 region has the DNA TGCGCCAGCAGCTTGGAAGTAGCCTTAGAGACCCAGTACTTC. Translating gives CASSLEVALETQYF.

This clone was seen a handful of times. At one end the junction does not follow the germline gene, possibly because of a read error. The CDR3 bases are TGCGCCAGCAGCGATGACAGGGACAAGACCCAGTACTTC. This gives the protein CASSDDRDKTQYF. This rearrangement joins TRBV5-4 to TRBJ2-5; 7 positions agree with TRBD1. Looked up from germline, CDR1 is SGHNT and CDR2 is YYREEE (reference sequence). The length of the CDR3 is 13 residues. Based on the CDR3 plus reference TRBV5-4 and TRBJ2-5, the full variable domain is ETGVTQSPTHLIKTRGQQVTLRCSSQSGHNTVSWYQQALGQGPQFIFQYYREEENGRGNFPPRFSGLQFPNYSSELNVNALELDDSALYLCASSDDRDKTQYFGPGTRLLVL.

The chain couples TRBV5-1 to TRBJ2-3; 11 nucleotides line up with TRBD2. J was trimmed by 6 bases and V by 0 bases; bases with no gene match: 6. The V gene's germline CDR1 is SGHRS and CDR2 YFSETQ. The CDR3 has 16 amino acids. The CDR3 DNA follows: TGCGCCAGCAGCTTGGTGTCTAGCGGGAGGTCCGATACGCAGTATTTT. Residues: CASSLVSSGRSDTQYF.

This clone was recorded many times. V usage is TRBV14 and J usage is TRBJ2-6; TRBD1 is a possible D gene (5 bases). V shed 2 bases and J shed 3 bases, with 5 bases lying between them. The CDR3 is made up of 14 amino acids. Per the germline V gene, CDR1 is SGHDN and CDR2 is FVKESK. The CDR3: CASSQRGGANVLTF. In DNA form, the CDR3 reads TGTGCCAGCAGCCAAAGGGGTGGGGCCAACGTCCTGACTTTC.

This sequence joins TRBV29-1 and TRBJ2-1, with TRBD2 matching 7 bases. Unmatched junction bases numbered 6, after V lost 4 bases and J lost 0 bases. Germline V CDR1 and CDR2: SQVTM, ANQGSEA. The length of the CDR3 is 15 residues. The CDR3 nucleotides read TGCAGCGTTGCCGCCGGGACTACCTCCTACAATGAGCAGTTCTTC. The encoded protein is CSVAAGTTSYNEQFF.

This clone was observed a handful of times. Other DNA variants within this sample encode the same CDR3. The V call is TRBV18, the J call TRBJ2-4, with TRBD2 identical over 9 bases. From germline, CDR1 is KGHSH and CDR2 LQKENI. The V gene end was trimmed by 6 bases and the J gene end by 4 bases; junction bases not matched to a gene: 7. The CDR3 sequence is 15 residues long. CDR3 bases: TGTGCCAGCTCTCTAGCGGGGCCCCCGAAAAACATTCAGTACTTC. Its protein product is CASSLAGPPKNIQYF.

J is TRBJ2-5 and V is TRBV28, with 8 bases identical to TRBD2. Germline CDR1 is MDHEN and CDR2 is SYDVKM. The CDR3 runs 15 residues. V trimming: 4 bases; J trimming: 4 bases; junction bases outside the gene matches: 8. The chain's CDR3 is CASSSSSAGGETQYF. The CDR3, as DNA: TGTGCCAGCAGTTCCTCTAGCGCGGGGGGAGAGACCCAGTACTTC.

This clone was seen only a few times. The chain couples TRBV19 to TRBJ1-1; D uncertain. The V and J ends lost 1 base and 3 bases respectively, with 9 bases between them. CDR1 and CDR2 from the germline V gene are LNHDA and SQIVND (reference sequence). CDR3 length: 14 amino acids. This CDR3 reads CASSIASLDTEAFF. CDR3 nucleotide sequence: TGTGCCAGTAGTATAGCCAGCTTGGACACTGAAGCTTTCTTT.

V is TRBV2 and J is TRBJ1-2; the D is unclear. V lost 1 base, J lost 8 bases, and 11 bases lay in between. Germline V gene sequence: CDR1 SNHLY, CDR2 FYNNEI. The CDR3 covers 13 residues. CDR3 nucleotides: TGTGCCAGCAGTGAAGAGGAGATGACGGGCTACACCTTC. Protein product: CASSEEEMTGYTF.

This clone was seen many times. The chain links TRBV10-3 to TRBJ1-2; the D is unclear. This CDR3 region has 11 residues. CDR1 ENHRY and CDR2 SYGVKD come from the germline V gene. With 3 bases removed from V and 8 bases from J, the gap between germline ends came to 7 bases. CDR3 DNA sequence: TGTGCCATCAGTGACGGAGTGGGCTACACCTTC. Translating it yields CAISDGVGYTF.

This clone has a handful of counts. The J gene is TRBJ1-1, the V gene TRBV5-4; D is undetermined. The V end was cut by 1 base, the J end by 7 bases, with 11 bases between. This CDR3 spans 13 amino acids. From germline, CDR1 is SGHNT and CDR2 YYREEE (reference sequence). The CDR3 sequence: CASSLHSLNEAFF. The CDR3 DNA is TGTGCCAGCAGCTTGCACAGCCTTAATGAAGCTTTCTTT.

A remark on this clone: In the same sample, other DNA sequences code for this CDR3. The rearrangement joins TRBV7-9 to TRBJ2-3; D is perhaps TRBD2 (6 bases). Trimming stripped 5 bases from V and 2 bases from J, with 11 bases between. Germline loops: CDR1 SEHNR, CDR2 FQNEAQ (reference sequence). CDR3 length: 14 residues. The CDR3 protein is CASSPGLSTDTQYF. The DNA for the CDR3 is TGTGCCAGCAGCCCGGGACTCTCCACAGATACGCAGTATTTT.

This clone was seen a handful of times. The V gene is TRBV6-6, the J gene TRBJ2-5, with 11 positions matching TRBD2. The V segment lost 6 bases and the J segment 0 bases; nucleotides outside the gene matches: 6. The germline V gene encodes CDR1 MNHNY and CDR2 SVGAGI (reference sequence). This CDR3 region has 16 residues. The CDR3 DNA sequence: TGTGCCAGCAGCCGGACTAGCGGGCCTTACCAAGAGACCCAGTACTTC. Amino acids: CASSRTSGPYQETQYF.

V and J are TRBV7-6 and TRBJ2-3, with D possibly TRBD2 on 5 matching bases. From germline, CDR1 is SGHVS and CDR2 FNYEAQ. The V end was cut by 1 base, the J end by 1 base, with 9 bases between. The CDR3 contains 15 residues. CDR3: CASSLVASRTDTQYF. CDR3 coding DNA: TGTGCCAGCAGCTTAGTAGCTAGCCGCACAGATACGCAGTATTTT. The full variable domain, completed using reference TRBV7-6 and TRBJ2-3, is GAGVSQSPRYKVTKRGQDVALRCDPISGHVSLYWYRQALGQGPEFLTYFNYEAQQDKSGLPNDRFSAERPEGSISTLTIQRTEQRDSAMYRCASSLVASRTDTQYFGPGTRLTVL.

Here the CDR3 reads CASSVDFGNEQFF. The CDR3 nucleotides are TGCGCCAGCAGCGTGGACTTTGGCAATGAGCAGTTCTTC. V is TRBV5-1 and J is TRBJ2-1; a possible D gene is TRBD2 (5 bases). Germline values: CDR1 SGHRS, CDR2 YFSETQ. With 4 bases removed from V and 6 bases from J, the gap between germline ends came to 11 bases. This CDR3 region has 13 residues.

Turning to this clone: Other DNA sequences in this specimen translate into the identical CDR3. This chain joins TRBV27 and TRBJ2-1, with D maybe TRBD1 (5 bases). This CDR3 is 12 amino acids long. The germline V gene encodes CDR1 MNHEY and CDR2 SMNVEV (reference sequence). V lost 6 bases to trimming and J lost 8 bases, with 11 bases between them. The CDR3 nucleotides are TGTGCCAGCAGAGGGGTAGTCGATGAGCAGTTCTTC. It codes for CASRGVVDEQFF.

CDR3 bases: TGTGCCAGCAGTTCCCCAGGTGTGGATACGCAGTATTTT. Its protein is CASSSPGVDTQYF. The chain joins TRBV28 to TRBJ2-3; unclear D gene. Per the germline V gene, CDR1 is MDHEN and CDR2 is SYDVKM. Trimming left V 4 bases short and J 6 bases short, with 11 bases between. This CDR3 spans 13 amino acids.